The clone carrying this TCR beta chain was observed a handful of times. Trimming removed 3 bases from V and 6 bases from J, with 12 bases in between. The CDR3 has 13 residues. Germline V gene lookup returns CDR1 SGHNT and CDR2 YENEEA. The entry originates in a study of T cells in Graves' hyperthyroidism and ophthalmopathy. RNA transcripts were the template for amplifying TCR beta CDR3 regions. HTBI primers were the set used in a first-round RT-PCR of the TCR CDR3. TCRdb reprocessed the multiplex PCR reads with MiXCR, giving one entry per CDR3 protein. There are around 400,000 distinct CDR3 sequences in the sample; around 25% occur only once, and less than 75% lies in the top ten. The authors took PBMCs from 10 ml fresh peripheral blood.

Sequencing was carried out using blood. The sequence was obtained from a man in his fifties with Graves' hyperthyroidism. This chain connects TRBV11-3 to TRBJ2-7; maybe TRBD2 (6 bases). CDR3 sequence (DNA): TGTGCCAGCAGCTTTGCTACTAGCAGCGAGCAGTACTTC. The encoded protein is CASSFATSSEQYF.